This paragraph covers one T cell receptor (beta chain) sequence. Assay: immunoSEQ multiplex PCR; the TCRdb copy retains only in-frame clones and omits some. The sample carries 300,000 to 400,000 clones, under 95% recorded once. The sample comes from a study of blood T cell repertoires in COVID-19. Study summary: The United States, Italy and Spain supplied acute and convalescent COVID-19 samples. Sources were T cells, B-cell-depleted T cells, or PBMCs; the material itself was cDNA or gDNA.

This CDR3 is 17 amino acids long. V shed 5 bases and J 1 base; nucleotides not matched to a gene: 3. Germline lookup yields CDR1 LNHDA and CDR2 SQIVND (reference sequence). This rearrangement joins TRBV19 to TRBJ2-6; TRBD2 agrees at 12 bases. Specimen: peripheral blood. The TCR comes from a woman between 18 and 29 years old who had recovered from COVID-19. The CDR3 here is CASSWTSGNSGANVLTF. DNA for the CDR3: TGTGCCAGTAGTTGGACTAGCGGGAATTCTGGGGCCAACGTCCTGACTTTC.